These 26 T cell receptor beta chains were all obtained from the same sample, sequenced in a study of blood T cell repertoires in COVID-19. Profiling relied on immunoSEQ multiplex PCR, and the TCRdb table lists in-frame clones only, not all of them. The sample shows around 190,000 clones, 79% of them seen only once. Sequenced sample: peripheral blood. The receptors here all came from a woman aged 40 to 50 with COVID-19, enrolled during active disease.

This rearrangement joins TRBV24-1 to TRBJ1-2; unclear D gene. V lost 4 bases to trimming and J lost 4 bases, with 12 bases between them. The CDR3 is 14 amino acids. Germline CDR1 and CDR2: KGHDR and SFDVKD. CDR3 bases: TGTGCCACCAGTGACCCTACAGTCGGCTATGGCTACACCTTC. It codes for CATSDPTVGYGYTF.

The chain combines TRBV4-2 with TRBJ1-3; the D gene is possibly TRBD1 (5 bases). V lost 0 bases and J 5 bases, leaving 11 bases between the germline ends. Per germline, CDR1 LGHNA and CDR2 YNFKEQ. CDR3 length equals 15 residues. Here the CDR3 DNA reads TGTGCCAGCAGCCAAGACAGGGTTGATCGAAACACCATATATTTT. This codes for CASSQDRVDRNTIYF.

This clone appeared many times. The J gene is TRBJ1-5, the V gene TRBV2; D is perhaps TRBD1 (6 bases). The V end was cut by 5 bases, the J end by 6 bases, with 17 bases between. CDR3 size: 15 residues. Germline-derived CDR1 and CDR2 are SNHLY and FYNNEI. The CDR3 loop is CASSKTAGVGQPQHF. DNA of the CDR3: TGTGCCAGCAGTAAGACAGCAGGGGTGGGTCAGCCCCAGCATTTT.

The rearrangement joins TRBV12-5 to TRBJ2-1; D perhaps matches TRBD2 (5 bases). Between the trimmed V and J ends, which lost 6 bases and 3 bases, there was a span of 15 bases. The CDR3 totals 15 residues. Germline CDR1 and CDR2: LGHNT and FRNRAP. CDR3 sequence reads: CASGHSVTNYNEQFF. In nucleotides, the CDR3 is TGTGCTAGTGGACATAGCGTTACTAACTACAATGAGCAGTTCTTC.

This sequence joins TRBV3-1 (or the pseudogene TRBV3-2) and TRBJ2-2; D perhaps matches TRBD2 (5 bases). V was clipped by 7 bases and J by 5 bases, with 8 bases between them. Germline CDR1 is LGHDT and CDR2 is YNNKEL (reference sequence). The length of the CDR3 is 12 residues. The CDR3 DNA reads TGTGCCAGCACGCGGGCAACCGGGGAGCTGTTTTTT. This encodes CASTRATGELFF.

The V call is TRBV27, the J call TRBJ1-1, with TRBD1 as a possible D gene (6 bases). Germline values: CDR1 MNHEY, CDR2 SMNVEV (reference sequence). Deletions cut 5 bases from V and 7 bases from J, with 14 bases between. This CDR3 is built from 13 residues. The CDR3 DNA follows: TGTGCCAGCAGTACTTACAGGGTGAGTGAAGCTTTCTTT. Translated, it gives CASSTYRVSEAFF.

The chain has TRBV7-3 and TRBJ2-7, with a weak D call TRBD2 (5 bases). In germline, CDR1 is SGHTA, CDR2 FQGTGA. The germline V and J ends were trimmed by 4 bases and 8 bases, with 15 bases remaining between them. The CDR3 covers 13 residues. The CDR3 sequence is CASSSGTLAQQYF. The DNA of the CDR3 is TGTGCCAGCAGCTCTGGAACTCTAGCACAGCAGTACTTC.

In this sample, this clone turned up a few times. This chain connects TRBV6-2 or TRBV6-3 to TRBJ2-7, with a weak D call TRBD2 (6 bases). The V gene lost 4 bases and the J gene lost 5 bases, with 9 bases spanning the gap. Germline CDR1 MNHEY, CDR2 SVGEGT. The CDR3 loop spans 12 amino acids. The CDR3 region has the DNA TGTGCCAGCAGTTCCGGAGGGCACGAGCAGTACTTC. Its translation is CASSSGGHEQYF.

This chain links TRBV10-3 with TRBJ1-1, with D perhaps TRBD1 (5 bases). Germline V gene data show CDR1 as ENHRY and CDR2 as SYGVKD. Trimming cost V 4 bases and J 1 base, with 10 bases left between them. The CDR3 has 14 amino acids. CDR3 loop: CAISVGQGNTEAFF. Here the CDR3 DNA reads TGTGCCATCAGTGTAGGGCAGGGGAACACTGAAGCTTTCTTT.

The chain is built from TRBV5-4 and TRBJ2-7; TRBD2 matches at 16 bases. Trimming took 4 bases from V and 7 from J; bases not matched to a gene: 11. The CDR3 covers 17 residues. Germline assignment: CDR1 SGHNT and CDR2 YYREEE (reference sequence). The CDR3, as DNA: TGTGCCAGCAGCCCCGGGACAGGGACTAGCGGGAGGGGAGAGCAGTACTTC. This codes for CASSPGTGTSGRGEQYF.

V usage is TRBV5-1 and J usage is TRBJ2-6, with 8 bases identical to TRBD1. The V segment lost 5 bases and the J segment 2 bases; nucleotides outside the gene matches: 6. CDR1 is SGHRS and CDR2 is YFSETQ in the germline V gene. CDR3 length: 16 amino acids. CDR3 residues: CASRVPGGPGANVLTF. CDR3 DNA sequence: TGCGCCAGCAGAGTTCCAGGGGGCCCTGGGGCCAACGTCCTGACTTTC.

This clone was counted only a few times. This chain's CDR3 is CASSRTTGTGETQYF. The CDR3 DNA is TGTGCCAGCAGCCGTACAACCGGGACAGGGGAGACCCAGTACTTC. The rearrangement links TRBV11-1 to TRBJ2-5, with 9 bases aligning to TRBD1. Looked up from germline, CDR1 is SGHAT and CDR2 is FQDESV (reference sequence). There are 15 residues in the CDR3. J was trimmed by 5 bases and V by 5 bases; bases with no gene match: 9.

The gene calls are TRBV4-1 and TRBJ2-1; TRBD2 aligns across 9 bases. V lost 0 bases, J lost 3 bases, and 3 bases stayed unmatched. The CDR3 has 16 residues. Looked up from germline, CDR1 is MGHRA and CDR2 is YSYEKL. DNA for the CDR3: TGCGCCAGCAGCCAAGAAACTAGCGGGTTCTACAATGAGCAGTTCTTC. Translated: CASSQETSGFYNEQFF.

This clone was seen more than once but under ten times. The rearrangement joins TRBV6-5 to TRBJ1-6, with a possible D match to TRBD1 (5 bases). Germline CDR1 and CDR2: MNHEY and SVGAGI. V was shortened by 0 bases and J by 6 bases, with 12 bases between the two germline ends. The CDR3 loop spans 16 amino acids. This CDR3 reads CASSYSWRGRNSPLHF. The DNA for the CDR3 is TGTGCCAGCAGTTACTCGTGGAGGGGTCGTAATTCACCCCTCCACTTT.

The chain couples TRBV12-5 to TRBJ2-5, with TRBD2 matching over 13 bases. Germline CDR1 LGHNT, CDR2 FRNRAP. This CDR3 is 22 amino acids long. J gave up 2 bases and V 0 bases, and 18 bases lay outside the gene matches. The CDR3 DNA follows: TGTGCTAGTGGTTTGGTACGCCCCTTACTAGCGGGAGGGCATGTGAGGCAAGAGACCCAGTACTTC. Translating it yields CASGLVRPLLAGGHVRQETQYF.

This clone was observed once. V is TRBV7-2 and J is TRBJ2-7, with TRBD1 matching over 10 bases. With V trimmed by 5 bases and J by 2 bases, 6 bases remained unmatched. This CDR3 is built from 15 residues. Germline V gene data show CDR1 as SGHTA and CDR2 as FQGNSA. The CDR3 loop is CASSPMDRGAYEQYF. The CDR3 DNA reads TGTGCCAGCAGCCCGATGGACAGGGGGGCCTACGAGCAGTACTTC.

With regard to this clone: This sample includes further DNA sequences coding for the same CDR3. This sequence joins TRBV7-9 and TRBJ1-1; the D is unclear. This CDR3 spans 14 amino acids. Germline assignment: CDR1 SEHNR and CDR2 FQNEAQ (reference sequence). V was cut by 2 bases and J by 1 base, with 8 bases left in between. CDR3 in amino acids: CASSLSQENTEAFF. The DNA of the CDR3 is TGTGCCAGCAGCTTAAGCCAGGAGAACACTGAAGCTTTCTTT.

This clone was counted only a few times. This chain joins TRBV18 and TRBJ1-2; 7 positions agree with TRBD1. The CDR3 spans 16 residues. Germline V lookup: CDR1 KGHSH, CDR2 LQKENI. Unmatched junction bases numbered 9, after V lost 1 base and J lost 4 bases. CDR3: CASSPLGDRETYGYTF. In DNA form, the CDR3 reads TGTGCCAGCTCACCACTAGGAGACAGGGAAACCTATGGCTACACCTTC.

The chain carries TRBV2 and TRBJ1-1, with D unclear. This CDR3 region has 13 residues. Per germline, CDR1 SNHLY and CDR2 FYNNEI. V lost 9 bases to trimming and J lost 3 bases, with 14 bases between them. The CDR3 sequence: CASCPRRDTEAFF. CDR3 nucleotide sequence: TGTGCCAGTTGTCCTAGGAGGGACACTGAAGCTTTCTTT.

The chain is built from TRBV27 and TRBJ1-4; D may be TRBD1 (5 bases). Germline CDR1 is MNHEY and CDR2 is SMNVEV (reference sequence). CDR3 length: 14 residues. V was cut by 5 bases and J by 4 bases, with 11 bases left in between. The CDR3, as DNA: TGTGCCAGCAGTCCTCAGGGACTTAATGAAAAACTGTTTTTT. Translating gives CASSPQGLNEKLFF. The full variable domain, in which reference TRBV27 and TRBJ1-4 provide the parts outside the CDR3, is EAQVTQNPRYLITVTGKKLTVTCSQNMNHEYMSWYRQDPGLGLRQIYYSMNVEVTDKGDVPEGYKVSRKEKRNFPLILESPSPNQTSLYFCASSPQGLNEKLFFGSGTQLSVL.

This clone came up a few times. The chain is built from TRBV9 and TRBJ2-2; no reliable D call. The V gene's germline CDR1 is SGDLS and CDR2 YYNGEE. Deletions cut 4 bases from V and 1 base from J, with 8 bases between. The CDR3 covers 14 residues. The CDR3 reads CASSSSLNTGELFF. In DNA, the CDR3 is TGTGCCAGCAGCTCTAGTCTGAACACCGGGGAGCTGTTTTTT.

This sequence joins TRBV3-1 (or the pseudogene TRBV3-2) and TRBJ2-2; D not resolved. This CDR3 comprises 13 residues. CDR1 LGHDT and CDR2 YNNKEL come from the germline V gene (reference sequence). V lost 1 base and J 5 bases, leaving 5 bases between the germline ends. The CDR3 here is CASSQVTTGELFF. The DNA of the CDR3 is TGTGCCAGCAGCCAAGTAACTACCGGGGAGCTGTTTTTT.

V gene TRBV30 combines with J gene TRBJ1-3; 8 positions match TRBD1. Germline CDR1 is GTSNPN and CDR2 is SVGIG (reference sequence). Trimming took 4 bases from V and 4 from J; bases not matched to a gene: 9. The CDR3 is 15 residues long. The chain's CDR3 is CAWTQGQGTGNTIYF. DNA for the CDR3: TGTGCCTGGACTCAAGGACAGGGAACAGGAAACACCATATATTTT.

The V gene is TRBV7-8, the J gene TRBJ2-7; 10 bases agree with TRBD2. Germline assignment: CDR1 SGHVS and CDR2 FQNEAQ. This CDR3 contains 16 residues. V was pared by 5 bases and J by 5 bases, with 12 bases of the junction left unmatched. The CDR3 is CASSPSSAGGLNEQYF. The CDR3 nucleotides read TGTGCCAGCAGCCCCAGTTCAGCGGGAGGGCTGAACGAGCAGTACTTC.

The rearrangement links TRBV6-5 to TRBJ2-3; a weak D match, TRBD2 (5 bases). There are 16 residues in the CDR3. V was cut by 2 bases and J by 2 bases, with 14 bases left in between. Germline CDR1 reads MNHEY; CDR2 reads SVGAGI. CDR3 in DNA: TGTGCCAGCAGTTACGCGCCAGGACTCACCACAGATACGCAGTATTTT. Protein product: CASSYAPGLTTDTQYF.

This clone was seen a handful of times. The chain links TRBV21-1 to TRBJ1-4; TRBD1 is the table's D call and was not checked against the DNA. TRBV21-1 is a recognized pseudogene. The CDR3 has 13 residues. In nucleotides, the CDR3 is TGTGCCAGCAGCAAAGGGGACATTGAAAAACTGTTTTTT. Protein product: CASSKGDIEKLFF.